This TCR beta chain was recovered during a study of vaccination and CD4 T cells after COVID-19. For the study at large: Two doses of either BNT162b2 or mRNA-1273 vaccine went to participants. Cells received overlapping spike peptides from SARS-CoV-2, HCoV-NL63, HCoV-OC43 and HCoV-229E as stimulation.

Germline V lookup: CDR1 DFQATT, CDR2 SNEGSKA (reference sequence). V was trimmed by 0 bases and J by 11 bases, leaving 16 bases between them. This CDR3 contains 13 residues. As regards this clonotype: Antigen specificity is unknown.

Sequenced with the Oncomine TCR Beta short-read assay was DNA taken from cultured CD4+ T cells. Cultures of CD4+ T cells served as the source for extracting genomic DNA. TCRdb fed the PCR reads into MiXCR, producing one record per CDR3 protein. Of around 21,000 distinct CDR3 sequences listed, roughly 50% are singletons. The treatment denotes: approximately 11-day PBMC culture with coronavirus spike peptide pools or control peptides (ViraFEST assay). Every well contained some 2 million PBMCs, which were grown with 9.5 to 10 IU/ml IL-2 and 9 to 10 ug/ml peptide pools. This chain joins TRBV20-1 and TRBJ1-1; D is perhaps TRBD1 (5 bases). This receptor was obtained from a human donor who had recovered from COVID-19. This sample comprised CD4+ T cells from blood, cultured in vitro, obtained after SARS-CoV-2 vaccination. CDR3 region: CSARDSGRYSAFF. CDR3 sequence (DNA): TGCAGTGCTAGAGATTCGGGGCGGTATTCGGCTTTCTTT.